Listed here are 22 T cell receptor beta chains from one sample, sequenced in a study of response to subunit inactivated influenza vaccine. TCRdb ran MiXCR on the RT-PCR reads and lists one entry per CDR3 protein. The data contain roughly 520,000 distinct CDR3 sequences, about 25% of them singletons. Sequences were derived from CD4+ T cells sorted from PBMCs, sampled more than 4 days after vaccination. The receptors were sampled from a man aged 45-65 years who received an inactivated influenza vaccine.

The CDR3 DNA reads as TGCAGTGCTAGAGGACTAGCGGGACACAATGAGCAGTTCTTC. As protein: CSARGLAGHNEQFF. This sequence joins TRBV20-1 and TRBJ2-1, with 11 bases identical to TRBD2. Trimming took 1 base from V and 5 from J; bases not matched to a gene: 1. This CDR3 is built from 14 residues. The germline gives CDR1 DFQATT, CDR2 SNEGSKA (reference sequence).

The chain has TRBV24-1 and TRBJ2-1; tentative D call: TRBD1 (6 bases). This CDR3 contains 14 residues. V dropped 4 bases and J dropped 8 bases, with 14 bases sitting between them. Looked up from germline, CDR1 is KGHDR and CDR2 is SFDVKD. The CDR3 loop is CATSDPVQGHEQFF. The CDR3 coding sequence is TGTGCCACCAGTGACCCCGTACAGGGCCATGAGCAGTTCTTC.

CDR3 sequence (DNA): TGTGCCAGCAGTTCCCAACGGAATAATGAAAAACTGTTTTTT. This codes for CASSSQRNNEKLFF. The chain employs TRBV27 and TRBJ1-4; D is unresolved. The length of the CDR3 is 14 residues. The germline V gene encodes CDR1 MNHEY and CDR2 SMNVEV (reference sequence). Trimming shortened V by 4 bases and J by 4 bases, and 10 bases separated the two germline ends.

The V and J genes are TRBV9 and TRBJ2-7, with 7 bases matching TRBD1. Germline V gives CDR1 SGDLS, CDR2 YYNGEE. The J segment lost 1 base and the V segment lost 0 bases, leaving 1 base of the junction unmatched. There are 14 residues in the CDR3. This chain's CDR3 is CASSVGDSSYEQYF. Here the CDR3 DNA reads TGTGCCAGCAGCGTAGGGGACAGTTCCTACGAGCAGTACTTC.

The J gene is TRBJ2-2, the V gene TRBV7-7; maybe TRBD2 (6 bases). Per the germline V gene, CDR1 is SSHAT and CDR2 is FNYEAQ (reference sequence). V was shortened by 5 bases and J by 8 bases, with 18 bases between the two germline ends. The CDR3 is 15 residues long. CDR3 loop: CASSVGDGGAGELFF. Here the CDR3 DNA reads TGTGCCAGCAGCGTCGGGGACGGCGGGGCTGGGGAGCTGTTTTTT. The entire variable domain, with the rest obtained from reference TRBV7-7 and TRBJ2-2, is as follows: GAGVSQSPRYKVTKRGQDVTLRCDPISSHATLYWYQQALGQGPEFLTYFNYEAQPDKSGLPSDRFSAERPEGSISTLTIQRTEQRDSAMYRCASSVGDGGAGELFFGEGSRLTVL.

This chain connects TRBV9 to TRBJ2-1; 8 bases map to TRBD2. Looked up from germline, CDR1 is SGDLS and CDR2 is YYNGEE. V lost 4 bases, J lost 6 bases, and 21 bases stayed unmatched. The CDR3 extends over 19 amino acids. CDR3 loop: CASSRSGTRNLVGLNEQFF. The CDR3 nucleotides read TGTGCCAGCAGCCGATCCGGGACTAGAAACTTGGTGGGACTCAATGAGCAGTTCTTC.

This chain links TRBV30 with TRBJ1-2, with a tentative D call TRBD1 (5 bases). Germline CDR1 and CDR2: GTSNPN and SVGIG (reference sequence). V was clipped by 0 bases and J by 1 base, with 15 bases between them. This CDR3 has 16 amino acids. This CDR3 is CAWSVWGLDSNYGYTF. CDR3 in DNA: TGTGCCTGGAGTGTATGGGGTCTCGACAGTAACTATGGCTACACCTTC.

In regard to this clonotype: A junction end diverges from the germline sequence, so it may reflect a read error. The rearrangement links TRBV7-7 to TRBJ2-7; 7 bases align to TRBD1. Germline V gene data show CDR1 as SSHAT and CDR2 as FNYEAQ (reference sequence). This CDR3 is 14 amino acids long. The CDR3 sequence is CASSLSGQTGEQYF. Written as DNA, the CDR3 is TGTGCTAGCAGCTTATCGGGACAGACGGGAGAGCAGTACTTC.

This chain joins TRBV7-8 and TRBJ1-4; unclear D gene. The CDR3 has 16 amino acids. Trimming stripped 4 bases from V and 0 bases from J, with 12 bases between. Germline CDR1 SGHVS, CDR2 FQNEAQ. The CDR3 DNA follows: TGTGCCAGCAGCTCTATCCCAGTTGCAACTAATGAAAAACTGTTTTTT. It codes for CASSSIPVATNEKLFF.

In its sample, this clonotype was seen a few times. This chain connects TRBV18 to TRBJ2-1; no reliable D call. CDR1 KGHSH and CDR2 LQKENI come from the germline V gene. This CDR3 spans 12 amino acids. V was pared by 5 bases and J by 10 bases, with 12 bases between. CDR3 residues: CASSTDSREQFF. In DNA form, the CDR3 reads TGTGCCAGCTCAACAGACTCTCGGGAGCAGTTCTTC.

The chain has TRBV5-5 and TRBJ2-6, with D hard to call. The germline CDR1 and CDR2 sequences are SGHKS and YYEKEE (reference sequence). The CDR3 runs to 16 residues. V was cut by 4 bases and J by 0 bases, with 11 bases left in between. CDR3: CASSTGVGSGANVLTF. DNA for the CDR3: TGTGCCAGCAGCACGGGCGTGGGCTCTGGGGCCAACGTCCTGACTTTC. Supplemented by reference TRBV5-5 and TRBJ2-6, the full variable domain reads DAGVTQSPTHLIKTRGQQVTLRCSPISGHKSVSWYQQVLGQGPQFIFQYYEKEERGRGNFPDRFSARQFPNYSSELNVNALLLGDSALYLCASSTGVGSGANVLTFGAGSRLTVL.

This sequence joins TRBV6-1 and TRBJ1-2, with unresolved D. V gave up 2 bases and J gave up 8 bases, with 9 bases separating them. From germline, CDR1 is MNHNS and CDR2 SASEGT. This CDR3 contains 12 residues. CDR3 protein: CASSETRRGYTF. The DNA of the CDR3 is TGTGCCAGCAGTGAAACCCGAAGAGGCTACACCTTC.

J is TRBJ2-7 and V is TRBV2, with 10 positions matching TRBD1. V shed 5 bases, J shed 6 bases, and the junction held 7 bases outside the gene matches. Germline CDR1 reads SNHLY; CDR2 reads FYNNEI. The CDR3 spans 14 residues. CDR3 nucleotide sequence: TGTGCCAGCAGTTTCCCGGGACAGGGGCCCGAGCAGTACTTC. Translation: CASSFPGQGPEQYF. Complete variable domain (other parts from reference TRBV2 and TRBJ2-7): EPEVTQTPSHQVTQMGQEVILRCVPISNHLYFYWYRQILGQKVEFLVSFYNNEISEKSEIFDDQFSVERPDGSNFTLKIRSTKLEDSAMYFCASSFPGQGPEQYFGPGTRLTVT.

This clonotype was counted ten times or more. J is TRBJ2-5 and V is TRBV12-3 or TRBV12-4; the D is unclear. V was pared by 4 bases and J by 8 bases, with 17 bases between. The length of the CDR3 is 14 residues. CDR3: CASSSTVLLGTQYF. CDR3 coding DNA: TGTGCCAGCAGTTCAACGGTCCTACTGGGAACCCAGTACTTC.

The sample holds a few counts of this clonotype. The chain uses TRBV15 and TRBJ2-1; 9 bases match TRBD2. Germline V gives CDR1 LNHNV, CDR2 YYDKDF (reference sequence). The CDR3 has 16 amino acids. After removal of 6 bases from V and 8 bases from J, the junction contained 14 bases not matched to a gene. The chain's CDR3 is CATSPLLGREGDEQFF. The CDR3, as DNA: TGTGCCACCAGTCCCCTCTTGGGGCGGGAGGGAGATGAGCAGTTCTTC.

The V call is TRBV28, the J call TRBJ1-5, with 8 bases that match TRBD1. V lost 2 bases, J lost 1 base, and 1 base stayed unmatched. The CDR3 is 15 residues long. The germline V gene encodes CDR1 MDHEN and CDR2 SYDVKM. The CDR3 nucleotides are TGTGCCAGCAGTTTACAGGGGGCCAGCAATCAGCCCCAGCATTTT. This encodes CASSLQGASNQPQHF.

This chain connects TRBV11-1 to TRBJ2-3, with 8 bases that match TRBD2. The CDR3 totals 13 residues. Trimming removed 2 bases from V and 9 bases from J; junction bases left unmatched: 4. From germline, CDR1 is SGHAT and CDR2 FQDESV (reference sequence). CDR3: CASSLPGGITQYF. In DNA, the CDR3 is TGTGCCAGCAGCTTACCGGGGGGGATAACGCAGTATTTT.

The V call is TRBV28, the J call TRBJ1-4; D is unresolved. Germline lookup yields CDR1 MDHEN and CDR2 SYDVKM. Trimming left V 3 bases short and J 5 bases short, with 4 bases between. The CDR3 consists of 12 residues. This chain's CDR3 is CASSFGNEKLFF. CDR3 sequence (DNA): TGTGCCAGCAGTTTTGGGAATGAAAAACTGTTTTTT.

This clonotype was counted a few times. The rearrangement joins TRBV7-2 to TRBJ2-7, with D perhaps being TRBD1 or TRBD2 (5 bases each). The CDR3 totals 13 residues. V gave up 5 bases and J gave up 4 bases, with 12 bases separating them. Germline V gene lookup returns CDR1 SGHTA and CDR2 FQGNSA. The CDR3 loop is CASSLEDKYEQYF. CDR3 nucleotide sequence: TGTGCCAGCAGCCTGGAGGACAAGTACGAGCAGTACTTC.

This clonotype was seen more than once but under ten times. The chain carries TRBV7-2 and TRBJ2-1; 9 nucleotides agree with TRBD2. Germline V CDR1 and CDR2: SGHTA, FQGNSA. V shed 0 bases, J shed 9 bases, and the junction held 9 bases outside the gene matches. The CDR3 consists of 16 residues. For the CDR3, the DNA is TGTGCCAGCAGCTTAGCGTCGCGCGGGGGGGCCTTTGAGCAGTTCTTC. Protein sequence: CASSLASRGGAFEQFF.

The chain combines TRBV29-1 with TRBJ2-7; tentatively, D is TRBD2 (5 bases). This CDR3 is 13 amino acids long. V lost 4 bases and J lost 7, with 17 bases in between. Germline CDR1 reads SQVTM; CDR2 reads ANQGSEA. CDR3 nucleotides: TGCAGCGTTGGGATGGTGTTGGACTCTGAGCAGTACTTC. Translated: CSVGMVLDSEQYF.

In DNA, the CDR3 is TGCAGTGCTAGAGAGACAGGGGCCTACGAGCAGTACTTC. Translated: CSARETGAYEQYF. The chain links TRBV20-1 to TRBJ2-7; 8 bases are shared with TRBD1. The J segment lost 2 bases and the V segment lost 0 bases, leaving 0 bases of the junction unmatched. Germline CDR1 DFQATT, CDR2 SNEGSKA (reference sequence). The CDR3 runs 13 residues.